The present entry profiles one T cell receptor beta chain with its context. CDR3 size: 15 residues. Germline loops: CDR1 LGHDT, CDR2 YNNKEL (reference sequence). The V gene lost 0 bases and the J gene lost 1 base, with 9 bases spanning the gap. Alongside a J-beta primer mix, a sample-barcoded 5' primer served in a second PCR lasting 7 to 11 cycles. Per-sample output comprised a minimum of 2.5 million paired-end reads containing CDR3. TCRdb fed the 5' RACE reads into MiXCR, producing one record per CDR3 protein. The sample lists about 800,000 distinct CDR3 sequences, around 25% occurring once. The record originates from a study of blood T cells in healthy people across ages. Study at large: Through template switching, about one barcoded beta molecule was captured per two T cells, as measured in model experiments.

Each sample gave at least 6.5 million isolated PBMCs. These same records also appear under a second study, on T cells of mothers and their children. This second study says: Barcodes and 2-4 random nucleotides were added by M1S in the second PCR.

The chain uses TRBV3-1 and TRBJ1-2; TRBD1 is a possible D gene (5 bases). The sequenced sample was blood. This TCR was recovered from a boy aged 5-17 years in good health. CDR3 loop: CASSQERQINYGYTF. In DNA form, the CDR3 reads TGTGCCAGCAGCCAAGAGAGACAGATTAACTATGGCTACACCTTC.